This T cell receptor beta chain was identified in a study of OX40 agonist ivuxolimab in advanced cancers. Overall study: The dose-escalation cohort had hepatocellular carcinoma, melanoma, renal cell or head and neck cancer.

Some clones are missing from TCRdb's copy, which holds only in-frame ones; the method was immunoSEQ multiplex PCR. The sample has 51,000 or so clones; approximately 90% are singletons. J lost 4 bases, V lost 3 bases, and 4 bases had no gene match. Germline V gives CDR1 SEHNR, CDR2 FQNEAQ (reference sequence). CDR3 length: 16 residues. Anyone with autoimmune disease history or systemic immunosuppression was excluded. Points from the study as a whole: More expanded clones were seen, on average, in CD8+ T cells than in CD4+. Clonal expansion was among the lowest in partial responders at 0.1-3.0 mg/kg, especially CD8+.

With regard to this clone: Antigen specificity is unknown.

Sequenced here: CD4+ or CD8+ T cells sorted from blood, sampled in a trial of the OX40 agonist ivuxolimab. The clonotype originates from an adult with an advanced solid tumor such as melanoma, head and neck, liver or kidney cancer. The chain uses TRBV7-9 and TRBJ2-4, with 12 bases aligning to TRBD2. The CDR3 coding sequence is TGTGCCAGCAGCTTGTCTGGACTAGCGGGGAAAAACATTCAGTACTTC. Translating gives CASSLSGLAGKNIQYF.